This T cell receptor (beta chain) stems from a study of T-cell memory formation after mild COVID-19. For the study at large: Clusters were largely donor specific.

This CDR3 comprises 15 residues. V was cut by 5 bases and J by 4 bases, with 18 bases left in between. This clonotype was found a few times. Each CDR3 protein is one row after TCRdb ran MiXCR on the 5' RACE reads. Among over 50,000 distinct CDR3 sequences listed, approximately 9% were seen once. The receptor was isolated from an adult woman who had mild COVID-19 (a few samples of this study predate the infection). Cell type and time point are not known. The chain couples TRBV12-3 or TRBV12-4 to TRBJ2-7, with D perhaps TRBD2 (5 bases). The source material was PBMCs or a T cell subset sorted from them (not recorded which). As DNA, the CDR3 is TGTGCCAGCAGTCTCACCGAATCGCGGACTTACGAGCAGTACTTC. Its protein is CASSLTESRTYEQYF.